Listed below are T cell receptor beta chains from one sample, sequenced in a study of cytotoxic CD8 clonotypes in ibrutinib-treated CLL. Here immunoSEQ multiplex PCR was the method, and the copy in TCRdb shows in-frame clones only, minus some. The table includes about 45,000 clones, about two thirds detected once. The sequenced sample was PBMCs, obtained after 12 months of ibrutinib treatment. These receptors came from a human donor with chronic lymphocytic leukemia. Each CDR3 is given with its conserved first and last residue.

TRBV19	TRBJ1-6	CASSIVLGAGSPLHF
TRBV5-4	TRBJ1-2	CASSPLGPASNYGYTF
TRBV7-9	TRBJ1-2	CASSLGKDGYTF
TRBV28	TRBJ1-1	CASSLRGGLNTEAFF
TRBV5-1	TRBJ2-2	CASCLGLTNTGELFF
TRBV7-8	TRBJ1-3	CASSAGQSSGNTIYF
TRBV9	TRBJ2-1	CASSPHTDYNEQFF
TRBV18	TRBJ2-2	CASSVTGPGELFF
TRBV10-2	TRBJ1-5	CASSEVQDGQPQHF
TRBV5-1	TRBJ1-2	CASSYGGGYTF
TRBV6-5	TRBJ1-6	CASRYGQSFSPLHF
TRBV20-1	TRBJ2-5	CSASPKETQYF
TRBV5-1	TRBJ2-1	CASSLGQANEQFF
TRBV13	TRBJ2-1	CATQTSGGPRNEQFF
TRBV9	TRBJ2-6	CASSGDGQAIFSGANVLTF
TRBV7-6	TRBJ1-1	CASSLTGNTEAFF
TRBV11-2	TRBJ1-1	CASSLDRGTEAFF
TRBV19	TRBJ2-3	CASSGLAGAGDTQYF
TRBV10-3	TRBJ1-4	CAISPTQGIRVEKLFF
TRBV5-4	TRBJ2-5	CASSLEEETQYF
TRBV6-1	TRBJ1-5	CASSEPPGQTNQPQHF
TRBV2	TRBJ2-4	CASSEDLATAGRYF
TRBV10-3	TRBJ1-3	CATSLDRERNTIYF
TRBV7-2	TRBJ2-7	CASSQGQGEAEYF
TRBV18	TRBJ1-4	CASSPPRGPNEKLFF
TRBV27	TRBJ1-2	CASSLRGTWNYGYTF
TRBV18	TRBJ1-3	CASSVGNTIYF
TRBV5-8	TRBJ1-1	CASKMGGFWDTEAFF
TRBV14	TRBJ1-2	CASSSTYYGYTF
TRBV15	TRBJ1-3	CATSMIGNTIYF
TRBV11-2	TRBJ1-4	CASRGGRGGEKLFF
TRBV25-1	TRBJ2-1	CASSEVDSYNEQFF
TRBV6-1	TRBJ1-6	CASMTGSSYNSPLHF
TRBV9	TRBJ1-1	CASSVLGLDTEAFF
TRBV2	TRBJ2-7	CASSEPRQGSDEQYF
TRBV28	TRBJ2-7	CASSSPLLARWDGGRDEQYF